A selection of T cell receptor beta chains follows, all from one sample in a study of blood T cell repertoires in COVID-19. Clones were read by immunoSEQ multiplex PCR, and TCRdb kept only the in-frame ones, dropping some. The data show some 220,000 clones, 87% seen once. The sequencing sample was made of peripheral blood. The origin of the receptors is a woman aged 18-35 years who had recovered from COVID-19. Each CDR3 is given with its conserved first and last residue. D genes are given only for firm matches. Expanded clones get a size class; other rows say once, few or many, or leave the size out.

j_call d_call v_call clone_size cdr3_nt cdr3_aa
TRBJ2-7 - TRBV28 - TGTGCCAGCAGTTTAAGAGGTGGGCGGACCCAGAGGGTGTATTACGAGCAGTACTTC CASSLRGGRTQRVYYEQYF
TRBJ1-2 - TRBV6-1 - TGTGCCAGCAGTGAGCAGGGGCTCCTACTATACTATGGCTACACCTTC CASSEQGLLLYYGYTF
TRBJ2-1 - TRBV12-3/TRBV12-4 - TGTGCCACCCAAGGAGGCCCGAACAATGAGCAGTTCTTC CATQGGPNNEQFF
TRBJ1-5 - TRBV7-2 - TGTGCCAGCAGCTTGGAGAGGGGGGGGCAGCCCCAGCATTTT CASSLERGGQPQHF
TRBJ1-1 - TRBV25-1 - TGTGCCAGCAGTGCAGGACAGAACTCTGAAGCTTTCTTT CASSAGQNSEAFF
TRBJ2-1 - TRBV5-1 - TGCGCCAGCAGCTTGGGGCGTGCGGAAAACGAGCAGTTCTTC CASSLGRAENEQFF
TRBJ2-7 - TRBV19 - TGTGCCAGTAGTACCGGGGAGGGGGTCTACGAGCAGTACTTC CASSTGEGVYEQYF
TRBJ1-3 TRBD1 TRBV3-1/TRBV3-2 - TGTGCCCCTCCCCCCGAACGGACAGGACGGTCATCGGGAAACACCATATATTTT CAPPPERTGRSSGNTIYF
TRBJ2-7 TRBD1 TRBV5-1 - TGCGCCAGCAGCAACTACGACAGGGGGGTCTACGAGCAGTACTTC CASSNYDRGVYEQYF
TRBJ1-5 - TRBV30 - TGTGCCTGGAGGGACCCCGGGACGGGGGAGCCCCAGCATTTT CAWRDPGTGEPQHF
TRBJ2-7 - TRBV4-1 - TGCGCCAGCAGCGAACAGGTCTCCTACGAGCAGTACTTC CASSEQVSYEQYF
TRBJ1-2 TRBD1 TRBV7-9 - TGTGCCAGCAGCTTAGGGACAGGAGCCTATGGCTACACCTTC CASSLGTGAYGYTF
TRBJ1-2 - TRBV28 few TGTGCCAGCAGTTGGGGACACCACTATGGCTACACCTTC CASSWGHHYGYTF
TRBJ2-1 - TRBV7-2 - TGTGCCAGCAACCAGCTAGGGGGACCCTACAATGAGCAGTTCTTC CASNQLGGPYNEQFF
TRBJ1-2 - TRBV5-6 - TGTGCCAGCAGGAATCGCCAGGGCTCCTTTTACGGCTACACCTTC CASRNRQGSFYGYTF
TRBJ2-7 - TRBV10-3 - TGTGCCATCCAGACTGGAAGCTACGAGCAGTACTTC CAIQTGSYEQYF
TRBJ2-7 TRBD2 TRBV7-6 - TGTGCCAGCAGCCAGTCTTTAGCGGGAGGGCCTCTTCCCGAGCAGTACTTC CASSQSLAGGPLPEQYF
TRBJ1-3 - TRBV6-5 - TGTGCCAGCAGTTACTCTGCAGGGGTTGGAAACACCATATATTTT CASSYSAGVGNTIYF
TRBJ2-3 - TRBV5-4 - TGTGCCAGCAGCACAGGTGGGGGGAGTCGTACAGATACGCAGTATTTT CASSTGGGSRTDTQYF
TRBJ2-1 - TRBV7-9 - TGTGCCAGCAGCCTCGCAAGAGCAGCGGTACTCTCCTACAATGAGCAGTTCTTC CASSLARAAVLSYNEQFF
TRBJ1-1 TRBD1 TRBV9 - TGTGCCAGCAGCCAGGACAGGGAAACTGAAGCTTTCTTT CASSQDRETEAFF
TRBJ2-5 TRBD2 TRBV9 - TGTGCCAGCAGCCCGAGTAGCGGGCAAGAGACCCAGTACTTC CASSPSSGQETQYF
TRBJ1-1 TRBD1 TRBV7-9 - TGTGCCAGCAGCTTGGTAGGGGGCGCAGTGCCTCAGTCTGAAGCTTTCTTT CASSLVGGAVPQSEAFF
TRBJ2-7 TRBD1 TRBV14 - TGTGCCAGCAGCCACTTAAAAGGACAGGGGCTCTACGAGCAGTACTTC CASSHLKGQGLYEQYF
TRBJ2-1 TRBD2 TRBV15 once TGTGCCACCAGCAGGACTAGCCTAGGACTACAGTTCTTC CATSRTSLGLQFF
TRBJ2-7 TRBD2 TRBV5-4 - TGTGCCAGCAGCGAGCCGGGACTAGCATTTGACGAGCAGTACTTC CASSEPGLAFDEQYF
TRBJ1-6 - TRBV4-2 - TGTGCCAGCAGCCAAGATTGGTTGCGGGGGGCGGTGGATTCACCCCTCCACTTT CASSQDWLRGAVDSPLHF
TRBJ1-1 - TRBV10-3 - TGTGCCATCAGTGAGTCGGTACTCATGAACACTGAAGCTTTCTTT CAISESVLMNTEAFF
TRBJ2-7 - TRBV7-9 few TGTGCCAGCAGCTTGCAGGGCGCTTTCTACGAGCAGTACTTC CASSLQGAFYEQYF
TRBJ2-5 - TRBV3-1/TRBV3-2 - TGTGCCAGCAGCCAAGATATCGGCAGGGAAGAGACCCAGTACTTC CASSQDIGREETQYF
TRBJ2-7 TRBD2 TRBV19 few TGTGCCACCACCAGACTAGCGGGAGATTACGAGCAGTACTTC CATTRLAGDYEQYF
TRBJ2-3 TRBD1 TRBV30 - TGTGCCTGGAGTGGCGCCCACAGGGGATTTTACACAGATACGCAGTATTTT CAWSGAHRGFYTDTQYF
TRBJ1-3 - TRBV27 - TGTGCCAGCAGTTTGCAGGGTTCTGGAAACACCATATATTTT CASSLQGSGNTIYF
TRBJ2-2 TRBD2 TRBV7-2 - TGTGCCAGCAGCTTAAGCGGGAGGGCCCGGGGGGAGCTGTTTTTT CASSLSGRARGELFF
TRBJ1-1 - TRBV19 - TGTGCCAGTAGTATCCTTACTGAAGCTTTCTTT CASSILTEAFF
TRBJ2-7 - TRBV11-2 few TGTGCCAGCAGCTTAGTTCATCGGGTGAACTACGAGCAGTACTTC CASSLVHRVNYEQYF
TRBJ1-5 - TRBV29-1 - TGCAGCGTTGAACGGGGAACCCGCAATCAGCCCCAGCATTTT CSVERGTRNQPQHF
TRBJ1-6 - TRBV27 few TGTGCCAGCAGCCCCTCCCGGGTGGGTAATTCACCCCTCCACTTT CASSPSRVGNSPLHF
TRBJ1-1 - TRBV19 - TGTGCCAGTTTGGACTCCTTGAACACTGAAGCTTTCTTT CASLDSLNTEAFF
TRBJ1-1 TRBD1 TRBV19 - TGTGCCAGTACCAGTTGGGGACAGGGCCGGGGGACTGAAGCTTTCTTT CASTSWGQGRGTEAFF
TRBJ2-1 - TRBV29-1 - TGCAGCGTTGATGTCGGGGATGAGCAGTTCTTC CSVDVGDEQFF
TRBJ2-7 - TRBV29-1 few TGCAGCGTTGCCCCAGGGTCCTACGAGCAGTACTTC CSVAPGSYEQYF
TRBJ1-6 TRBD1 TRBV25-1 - TGTGCCAGCTCACAGGGGTCCTATAATTCACCCCTCCACTTT CASSQGSYNSPLHF
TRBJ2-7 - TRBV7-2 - TGTGCCAGCAGCTACGGGAGTAGTGTCGAGCAGTACTTC CASSYGSSVEQYF
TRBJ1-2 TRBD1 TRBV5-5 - TGTGCCAGCAGCCACGACAGGGGTGGGAATGGCTACACCTTC CASSHDRGGNGYTF
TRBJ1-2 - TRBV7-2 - TGTGCCAGCAGCTTATCGAGGGCAGCCTATGGCTACACCTTC CASSLSRAAYGYTF
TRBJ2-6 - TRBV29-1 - TGCAGCGTTGAAGGCTACTCTGGGGCCAACGTCCTGACTTTC CSVEGYSGANVLTF
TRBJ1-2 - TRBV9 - TGTGCCAGCAGCCTGGGCATAAACTATGGCTACACCTTC CASSLGINYGYTF
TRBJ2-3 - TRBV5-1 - TGCGCCAGCGGGCCAGGGGGCACAGATACGCAGTATTTT CASGPGGTDTQYF
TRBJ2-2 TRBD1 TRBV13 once TGTGCCAGCAGCTCTTCGACAGGGAAGTGGTCCGGGGAGCTGTTTTTT CASSSSTGKWSGELFF
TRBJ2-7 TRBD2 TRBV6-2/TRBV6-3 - TGTGCCAGCAGTTACGACGCCGGACTAGCGGGAGGGCCGAGGAACGAGCAGTACTTC CASSYDAGLAGGPRNEQYF
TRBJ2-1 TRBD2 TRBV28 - TGTGCCAGCAGTTTTGCGGGAGTCTGGGAGCAGTTCTTC CASSFAGVWEQFF